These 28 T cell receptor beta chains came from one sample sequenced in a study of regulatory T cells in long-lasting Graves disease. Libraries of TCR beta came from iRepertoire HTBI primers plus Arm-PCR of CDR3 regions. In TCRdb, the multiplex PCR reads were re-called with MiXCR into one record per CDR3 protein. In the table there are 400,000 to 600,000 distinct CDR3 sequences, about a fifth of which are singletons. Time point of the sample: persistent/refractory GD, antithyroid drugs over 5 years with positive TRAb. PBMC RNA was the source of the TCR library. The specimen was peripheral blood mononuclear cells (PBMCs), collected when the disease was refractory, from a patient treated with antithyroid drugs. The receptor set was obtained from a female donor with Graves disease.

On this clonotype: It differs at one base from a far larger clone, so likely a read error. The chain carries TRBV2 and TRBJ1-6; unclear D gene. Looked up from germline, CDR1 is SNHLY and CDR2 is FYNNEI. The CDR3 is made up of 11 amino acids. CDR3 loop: CASSQSDETFF. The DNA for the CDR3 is TGTGCCAGCAGTCAGTCTGATGAAACTTTCTTT.

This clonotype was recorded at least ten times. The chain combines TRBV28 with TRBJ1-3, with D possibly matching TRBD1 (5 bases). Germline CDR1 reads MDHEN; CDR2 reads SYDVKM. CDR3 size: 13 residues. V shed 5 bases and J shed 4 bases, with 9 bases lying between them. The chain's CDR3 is CASSGTEGNTIYF. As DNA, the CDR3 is TGTGCCAGCAGTGGGACCGAAGGAAACACCATATATTTT.

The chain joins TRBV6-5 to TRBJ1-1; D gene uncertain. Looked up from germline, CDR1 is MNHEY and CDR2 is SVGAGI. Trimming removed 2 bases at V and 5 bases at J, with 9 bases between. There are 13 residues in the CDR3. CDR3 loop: CASSYTRETEAFF. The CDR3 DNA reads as TGTGCCAGCAGTTACACCCGGGAGACTGAAGCTTTCTTT.

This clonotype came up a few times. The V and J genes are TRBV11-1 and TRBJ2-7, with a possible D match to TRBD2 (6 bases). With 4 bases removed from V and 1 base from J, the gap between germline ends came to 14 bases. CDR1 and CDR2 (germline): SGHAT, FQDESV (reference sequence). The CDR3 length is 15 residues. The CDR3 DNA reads TGTGCCAGCAGCTCAACACGGGACTTATCCTACGAGCAGTACTTC. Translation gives CASSSTRDLSYEQYF.

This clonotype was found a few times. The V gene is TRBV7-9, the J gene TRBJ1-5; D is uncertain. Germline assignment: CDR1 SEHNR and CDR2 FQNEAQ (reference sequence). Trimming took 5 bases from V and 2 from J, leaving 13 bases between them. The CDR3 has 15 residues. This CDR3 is CASSHGSTGNQPQHF. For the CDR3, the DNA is TGTGCCAGCAGCCACGGGAGTACTGGCAATCAGCCCCAGCATTTT.

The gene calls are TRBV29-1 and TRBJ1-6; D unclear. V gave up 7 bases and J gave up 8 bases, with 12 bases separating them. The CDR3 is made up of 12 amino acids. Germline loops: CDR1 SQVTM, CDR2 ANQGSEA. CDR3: CSAGELHSPLHF. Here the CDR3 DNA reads TGCAGCGCTGGGGAGCTGCATTCACCCCTCCACTTT.

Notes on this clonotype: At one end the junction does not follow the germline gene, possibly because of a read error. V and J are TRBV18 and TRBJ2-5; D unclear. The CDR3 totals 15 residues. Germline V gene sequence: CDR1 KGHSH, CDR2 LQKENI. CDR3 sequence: CASSPPSASQEAQYF. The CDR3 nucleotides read TGTGCCAGCTCACCACCGAGCGCCTCCCAAGAGGCCCAGTACTTC.

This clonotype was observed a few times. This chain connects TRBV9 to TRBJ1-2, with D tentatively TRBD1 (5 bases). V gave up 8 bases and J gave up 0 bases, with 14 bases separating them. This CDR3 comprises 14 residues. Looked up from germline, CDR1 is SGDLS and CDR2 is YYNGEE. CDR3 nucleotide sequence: TGTGCCAGTCTTCCGGGACTAGCTAACTATGGCTACACCTTC. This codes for CASLPGLANYGYTF.

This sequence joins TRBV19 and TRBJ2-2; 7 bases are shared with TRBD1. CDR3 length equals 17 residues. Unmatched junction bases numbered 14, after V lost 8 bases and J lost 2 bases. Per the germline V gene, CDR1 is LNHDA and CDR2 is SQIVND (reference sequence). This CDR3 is CASQIPWAGGNTGELFF. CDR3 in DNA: TGTGCCAGTCAAATCCCCTGGGCAGGGGGTAACACCGGGGAGCTGTTTTTT.

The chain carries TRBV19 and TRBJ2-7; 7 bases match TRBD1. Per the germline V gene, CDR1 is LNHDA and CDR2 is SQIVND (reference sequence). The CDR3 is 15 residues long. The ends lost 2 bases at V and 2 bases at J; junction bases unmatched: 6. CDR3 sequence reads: CASSIIPTGPYEQYF. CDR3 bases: TGTGCCAGTAGTATAATTCCGACAGGGCCCTACGAGCAGTACTTC.

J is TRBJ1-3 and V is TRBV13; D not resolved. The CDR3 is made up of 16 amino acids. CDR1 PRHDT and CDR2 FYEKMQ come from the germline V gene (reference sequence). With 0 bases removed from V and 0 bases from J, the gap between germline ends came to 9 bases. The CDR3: CASSLGPTTSGNTIYF. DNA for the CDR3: TGTGCCAGCAGCTTAGGACCTACGACCTCTGGAAACACCATATATTTT.

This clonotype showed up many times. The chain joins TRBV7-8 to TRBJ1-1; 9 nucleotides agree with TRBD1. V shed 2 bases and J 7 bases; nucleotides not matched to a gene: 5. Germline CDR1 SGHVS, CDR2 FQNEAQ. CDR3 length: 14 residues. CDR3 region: CASSLPGQGVEAFF. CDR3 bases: TGTGCCAGCAGCTTACCGGGACAGGGTGTTGAAGCTTTCTTT. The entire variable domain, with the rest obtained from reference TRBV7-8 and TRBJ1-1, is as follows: GAGVSQSPRYKVAKRGQDVALRCDPISGHVSLFWYQQALGQGPEFLTYFQNEAQLDKSGLPSDRFFAERPEGSVSTLKIQRTQQEDSAVYLCASSLPGQGVEAFFGQGTRLTVV.

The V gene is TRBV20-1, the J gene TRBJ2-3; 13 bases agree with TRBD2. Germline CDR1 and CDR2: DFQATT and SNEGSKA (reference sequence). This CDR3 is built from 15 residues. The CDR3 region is CRGTSGASSTDTQYF. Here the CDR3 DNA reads TGCAGGGGGACTAGCGGGGCCTCTAGCACAGATACGCAGTATTTT.

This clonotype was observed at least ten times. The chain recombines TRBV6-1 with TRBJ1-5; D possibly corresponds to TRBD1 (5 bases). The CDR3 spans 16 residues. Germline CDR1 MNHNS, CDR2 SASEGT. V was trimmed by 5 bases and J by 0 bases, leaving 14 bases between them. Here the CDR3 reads CASSRIRDPSNQPQHF. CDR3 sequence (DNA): TGTGCCAGCAGTCGGATCCGGGACCCTAGCAATCAGCCCCAGCATTTT.

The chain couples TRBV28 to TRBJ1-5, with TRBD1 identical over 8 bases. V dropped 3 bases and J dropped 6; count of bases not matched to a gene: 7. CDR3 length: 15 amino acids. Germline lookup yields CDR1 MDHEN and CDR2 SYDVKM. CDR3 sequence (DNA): TGTGCCAGCAGTTTTGGGACAGGTCTCAGTCAGCCCCAGCATTTT. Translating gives CASSFGTGLSQPQHF.

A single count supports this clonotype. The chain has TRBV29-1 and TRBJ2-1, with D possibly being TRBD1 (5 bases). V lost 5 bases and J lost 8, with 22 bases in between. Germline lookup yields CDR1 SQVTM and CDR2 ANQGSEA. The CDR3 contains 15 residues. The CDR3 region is CSVRGLGARTDEQFF. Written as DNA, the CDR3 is TGCAGCGTTAGAGGCCTTGGGGCCAGGACCGATGAGCAGTTCTTC.

The CDR3 DNA reads TGTGCCAGCGAGGGCAGGGACACCGGGGAGCTGTTTTTT. Its translation: CASEGRDTGELFF. The chain employs TRBV28 and TRBJ2-2; D tentatively fits TRBD1 or TRBD2 (5 bases each). V gave up 8 bases and J gave up 3 bases, with 10 bases separating them. Germline CDR1 reads MDHEN; CDR2 reads SYDVKM. This CDR3 contains 13 residues.

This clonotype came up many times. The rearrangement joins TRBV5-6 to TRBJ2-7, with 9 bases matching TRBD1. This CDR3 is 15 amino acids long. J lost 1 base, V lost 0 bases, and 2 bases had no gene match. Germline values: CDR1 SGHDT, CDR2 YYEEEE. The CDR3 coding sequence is TGTGCCAGCAGCTTGGTTGGACAGGGGTCCTACGAGCAGTACTTC. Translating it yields CASSLVGQGSYEQYF.

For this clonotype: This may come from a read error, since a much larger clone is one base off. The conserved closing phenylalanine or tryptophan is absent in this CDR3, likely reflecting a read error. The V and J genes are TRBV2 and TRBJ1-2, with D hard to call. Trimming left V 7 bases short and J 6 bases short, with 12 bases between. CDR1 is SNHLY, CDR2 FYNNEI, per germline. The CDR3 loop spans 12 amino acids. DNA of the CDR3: TGTGCCAGCACCGGGATAAGGGATGGCTACACCCTC. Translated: CASTGIRDGYTL.

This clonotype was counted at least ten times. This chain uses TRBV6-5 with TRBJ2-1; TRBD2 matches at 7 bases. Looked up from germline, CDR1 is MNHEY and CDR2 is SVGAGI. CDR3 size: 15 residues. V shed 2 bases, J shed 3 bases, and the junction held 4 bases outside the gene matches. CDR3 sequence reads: CASSYGGRGYNEQFF. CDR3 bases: TGTGCCAGCAGTTACGGCGGGAGAGGCTACAATGAGCAGTTCTTC.

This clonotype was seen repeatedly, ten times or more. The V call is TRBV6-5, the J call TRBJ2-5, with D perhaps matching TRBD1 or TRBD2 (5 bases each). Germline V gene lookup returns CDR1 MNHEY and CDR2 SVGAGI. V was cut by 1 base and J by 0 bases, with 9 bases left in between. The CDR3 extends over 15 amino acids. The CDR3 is CASSYWGGYQETQYF. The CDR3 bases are TGTGCCAGCAGTTACTGGGGCGGGTACCAAGAGACCCAGTACTTC.

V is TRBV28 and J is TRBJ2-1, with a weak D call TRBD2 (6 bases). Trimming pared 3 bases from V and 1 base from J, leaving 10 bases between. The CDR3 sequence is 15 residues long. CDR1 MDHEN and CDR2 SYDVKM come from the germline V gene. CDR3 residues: CASSLWGESYNEQFF. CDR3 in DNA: TGTGCCAGCAGTTTGTGGGGGGAATCCTACAATGAGCAGTTCTTC.

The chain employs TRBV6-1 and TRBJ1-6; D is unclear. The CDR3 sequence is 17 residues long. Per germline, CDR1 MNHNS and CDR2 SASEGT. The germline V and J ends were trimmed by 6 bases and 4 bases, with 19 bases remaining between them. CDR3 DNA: TGTGCCAGCAGCCTGTTTCCCCGGCCCCCTTATAATTCACCCCTCCACTTT. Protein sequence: CASSLFPRPPYNSPLHF.

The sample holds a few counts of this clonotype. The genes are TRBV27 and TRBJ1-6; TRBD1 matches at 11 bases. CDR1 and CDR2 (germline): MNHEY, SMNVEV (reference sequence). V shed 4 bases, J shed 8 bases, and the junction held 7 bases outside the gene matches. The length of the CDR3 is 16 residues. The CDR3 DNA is TGTGCCAGCAGTTCCCTATGGGGACAGGGGGATTCACCCCTCCACTTT. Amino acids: CASSSLWGQGDSPLHF.

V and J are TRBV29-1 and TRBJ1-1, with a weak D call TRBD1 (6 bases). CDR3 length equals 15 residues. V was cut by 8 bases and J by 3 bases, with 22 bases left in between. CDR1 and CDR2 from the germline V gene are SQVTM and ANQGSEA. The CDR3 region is CSPPRARGAHTEAFF. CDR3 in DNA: TGCAGCCCCCCTCGGGCACGGGGGGCCCACACTGAAGCTTTCTTT.

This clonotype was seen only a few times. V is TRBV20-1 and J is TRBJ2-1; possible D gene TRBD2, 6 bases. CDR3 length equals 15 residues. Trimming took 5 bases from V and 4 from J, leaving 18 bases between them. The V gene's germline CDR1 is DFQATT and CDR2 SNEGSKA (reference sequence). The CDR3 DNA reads TGCAGTGCTCAACAAATGAGCGGGTCATACAATGAGCAGTTCTTC. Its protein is CSAQQMSGSYNEQFF.

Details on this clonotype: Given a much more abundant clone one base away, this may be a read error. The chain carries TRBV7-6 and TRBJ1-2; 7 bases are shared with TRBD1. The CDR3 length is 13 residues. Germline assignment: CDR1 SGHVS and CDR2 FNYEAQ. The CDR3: CASSPGTERGCTF. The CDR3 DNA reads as TGTGCCAGCAGCCCGGGGACAGAACGAGGCTGCACCTTC. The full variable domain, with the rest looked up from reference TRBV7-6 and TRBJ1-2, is GAGVSQSPRYKVTKRGQDVALRCDPISGHVSLYWYRQALGQGPEFLTYFNYEAQQDKSGLPNDRFSAERPEGSISTLTIQRTEQRDSAMYRCASSPGTERGCTFGSGTRLTVV.

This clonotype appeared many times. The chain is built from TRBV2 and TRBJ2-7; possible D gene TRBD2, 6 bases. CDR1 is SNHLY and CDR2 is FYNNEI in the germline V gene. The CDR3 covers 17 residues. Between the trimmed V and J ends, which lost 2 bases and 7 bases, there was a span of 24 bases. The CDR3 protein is CASSESRGGTVRGEQYF. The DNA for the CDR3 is TGTGCCAGCAGTGAATCCCGGGGCGGGACCGTCCGTGGGGAGCAGTACTTC.